Reported below is one T cell receptor (beta chain). Its antigen is unknown. Amplification of TCR beta CDR3 regions used RNA as the template. Primed by the HTBI set, a first-round RT-PCR was run on the TCR CDR3. MiXCR, run by TCRdb on the multiplex PCR reads, gives a single entry per CDR3 protein. The repertoire holds about 500,000 distinct CDR3 sequences, approximately 49% seen once, with about 45% in the top ten. The data were taken from a study of T cells in Graves' hyperthyroidism and ophthalmopathy. Whole-study results and caveats: A median 6.5 months before onset, the model predicted ophthalmopathy. Among clonotypes expanded in thyroid above 0.001, most were also found in blood.

The V end lost 5 bases, the J end lost 0 bases, and 14 bases lay between the germline ends. The germline V gene encodes CDR1 MGHDK and CDR2 SYGVNS. There are 17 residues in the CDR3. The source of this sequence is an adult woman with Graves' disease, either hyperthyroidism or ophthalmopathy (not recorded which). Sequenced: peripheral blood or thyroid tissue (not recorded which). The J gene is TRBJ1-6, the V gene TRBV25-1; D is perhaps TRBD1 (5 bases). CDR3 sequence reads: CASSWLGDLSYNSPLHF. In nucleotides, the CDR3 is TGTGCCAGCAGTTGGCTCGGGGACCTCTCCTATAATTCACCCCTCCACTTT.